The next 4 T cell receptor beta chains were all read from a single sample in a study of blood T cells in healthy people across ages. The authors ran a second PCR of roughly 6 to 12 cycles using a sample-barcoded 5' primer and a J-beta primer mix. TCRdb re-derived calls from the 5' RACE reads in MiXCR, one entry per CDR3 protein. The sample holds approximately 670,000 distinct CDR3 sequences, around 38% seen once. The sequencing sample was made of blood. These receptor sequences come from a man at least 80 years old in good health.

Only a few counts were recorded for this clonotype. The rearrangement links TRBV27 to TRBJ1-1, with 7 bases matching TRBD1. This CDR3 is 14 amino acids long. Germline lookup yields CDR1 MNHEY and CDR2 SMNVEV (reference sequence). Losses at the gene ends were 7 bases for V and 5 bases for J; bases not matched to a gene: 10. CDR3 amino acids: CASTAGGVGTEAFF. Written as DNA, the CDR3 is TGTGCCAGCACCGCAGGGGGGGTAGGAACTGAAGCTTTCTTT.

This clonotype was detected once. This chain joins TRBV6-1 and TRBJ1-2; 8 bases match TRBD1. CDR1 MNHNS and CDR2 SASEGT come from the germline V gene. Trimming at V came to 3 bases and at J to 8 bases, leaving 11 bases not matched to a gene. The CDR3 has 15 residues. In DNA, the CDR3 is TGTGCCAGCAGTGATAGTATTGGGACAGGAACCGGCTACACCTTC. Protein: CASSDSIGTGTGYTF.

The chain recombines TRBV14 with TRBJ1-1, with 8 bases lining up with TRBD1. This CDR3 contains 14 residues. After removal of 5 bases from V and 1 base from J, the junction contained 3 bases not matched to a gene. Germline V gene lookup returns CDR1 SGHDN and CDR2 FVKESK. CDR3 in amino acids: CASSAGQANTEAFF. The DNA of the CDR3 is TGTGCCAGCAGCGCGGGACAGGCGAACACTGAAGCTTTCTTT.

The genes are TRBV6-6 and TRBJ2-3; 9 positions agree with TRBD2. Germline CDR1 reads MNHNY; CDR2 reads SVGAGI (reference sequence). The CDR3 extends over 16 amino acids. With 6 bases clipped from V and 6 bases from J, the junction kept 13 bases outside the gene matches. CDR3: CASSKRGLAVSDTQYF. CDR3 coding DNA: TGTGCCAGCAGCAAAAGGGGACTAGCTGTTTCGGATACGCAGTATTTT.